The 25 T cell receptor beta chains in this list originate from one sample, sequenced in a study of cytomegalovirus exposure and HLA in healthy donors. The PCR ran on 60 Vbeta and 13 Jbeta primers. Measured with immunoSEQ multiplex PCR; TCRdb has only the in-frame clones, and not every one. Among roughly 160,000 clones listed, around 88% were seen once. Material for sequencing was PBMCs. The receptor set was obtained from a woman aged 25 to 39 in good health and CMV-seronegative.

The chain is built from TRBV30 and TRBJ1-1; a weak D match, TRBD1 (6 bases). The CDR3 covers 14 residues. Trimming left V 1 base short and J 9 bases short, with 18 bases between. The germline gives CDR1 GTSNPN, CDR2 SVGIG (reference sequence). CDR3 sequence (DNA): TGTGCCTGGAGTGAAGCGGGGGCGAGGGACAAAGCTTTCTTT. This codes for CAWSEAGARDKAFF.

The J gene is TRBJ2-5, the V gene TRBV5-1, with 9 bases fitting TRBD2. Per germline, CDR1 SGHRS and CDR2 YFSETQ. The CDR3 has 15 residues. Trimming cost V 4 bases and J 2 bases; bases outside gene matches: 6. CDR3 in DNA: TGCGCCAGCAGCCCCCTTAGCGGGGGACAAGAGACCCAGTACTTC. As protein: CASSPLSGGQETQYF. Complete variable domain (other parts from reference TRBV5-1 and TRBJ2-5): KAGVTQTPRYLIKTRGQQVTLSCSPISGHRSVSWYQQTPGQGLQFLFEYFSETQRNKGNFPGRFSGRQFSNSRSEMNVSTLELGDSALYLCASSPLSGGQETQYFGPGTRLLVL.

This clone was seen only a few times. This chain uses TRBV27 with TRBJ1-5; D uncertain. Trimming shortened V by 4 bases and J by 0 bases, and 7 bases separated the two germline ends. The germline gives CDR1 MNHEY, CDR2 SMNVEV (reference sequence). This CDR3 is 14 amino acids long. CDR3 in DNA: TGTGCCAGCAGTTCGGAGCATAGCAATCAGCCCCAGCATTTT. It codes for CASSSEHSNQPQHF.

This clone was detected only once. The V call is TRBV15, the J call TRBJ1-5; tentatively, D is TRBD1 (5 bases). CDR1 is LNHNV, CDR2 YYDKDF, per germline (reference sequence). The V and J ends lost 3 bases and 3 bases respectively, with 15 bases between them. This CDR3 comprises 16 residues. The chain's CDR3 is CATSSRTEGHNQPQHF. As DNA, the CDR3 is TGTGCCACCAGCAGCCGAACGGAGGGGCACAATCAGCCCCAGCATTTT.

This clone was recorded a few times. The genes are TRBV10-1 and TRBJ2-1, with D possibly being TRBD1 (5 bases). The CDR3 consists of 11 residues. Germline values: CDR1 WNHNN, CDR2 SYGVQD (reference sequence). For the CDR3, the DNA is TGCGTATTCATCCACTCTCAGGGGCAGTTCTTC. Translation gives CVFIHSQGQFF.

The CDR3 sequence: CASSLTSGGAKSEQFF. CDR3 coding DNA: TGTGCCAGTAGTCTCACTAGCGGGGGGGCCAAAAGTGAGCAGTTCTTC. This chain connects TRBV19 to TRBJ2-1; TRBD2 aligns across 13 bases. Germline CDR1 LNHDA, CDR2 SQIVND (reference sequence). The CDR3 contains 16 residues. V trimming: 5 bases; J trimming: 9 bases; junction bases outside the gene matches: 10.

This chain uses TRBV19 with TRBJ1-2, with 7 bases lining up with TRBD1. Germline CDR1 is LNHDA and CDR2 is SQIVND (reference sequence). V shed 5 bases, J shed 7 bases, and the junction held 4 bases outside the gene matches. The CDR3 is made up of 12 amino acids. The CDR3 DNA follows: TGTGCCAGTAGTCTCGACAGGGCTGGCTACACCTTC. Translating it yields CASSLDRAGYTF.

The chain links TRBV7-9 to TRBJ1-5, with unresolved D. Germline loops: CDR1 SEHNR, CDR2 FQNEAQ (reference sequence). Between the trimmed V and J ends, which lost 4 bases and 4 bases, there was a span of 11 bases. The CDR3 totals 14 residues. CDR3 in DNA: TGTGCCAGCAGCTCAAGCGTCCAGAATCAGCCCCAGCATTTT. Its translation is CASSSSVQNQPQHF.

This clone was picked up a small number of times. An end of the junction does not agree with germline; a read error may underlie this. This chain links TRBV7-9 with TRBJ2-3, with D perhaps TRBD2 (6 bases). In germline, CDR1 is SEHNR, CDR2 FQNEAQ (reference sequence). The CDR3 runs to 14 residues. CDR3 nucleotide sequence: TGTGCCAGCAGCTTAGTAGGGTCCACGGGCAGGGAGGATTTT. As protein: CASSLVGSTGREDF.

The chain uses TRBV28 and TRBJ2-2, with 8 bases matching TRBD1. Germline CDR1 and CDR2: MDHEN and SYDVKM. Trimming removed 6 bases from V and 0 bases from J; junction bases left unmatched: 9. The CDR3 loop spans 17 amino acids. CDR3 loop: CASSPDRGGANTGELFF. The CDR3 DNA sequence: TGTGCCAGCAGCCCCGACAGGGGTGGAGCGAACACCGGGGAGCTGTTTTTT.

This chain uses TRBV19 with TRBJ2-1, with 10 positions matching TRBD2. CDR3 length: 17 residues. Unmatched junction bases numbered 9, after V lost 2 bases and J lost 5 bases. Germline assignment: CDR1 LNHDA and CDR2 SQIVND (reference sequence). As DNA, the CDR3 is TGTGCCAGTAGTATATTCCCCCCCGGGACTAGCGACAATGAGCAGTTCTTC. Translated, it gives CASSIFPPGTSDNEQFF.

This clone was counted a few times. The chain has TRBV21-1 and TRBJ1-4. TRBV21-1 is marked as a pseudogene. The CDR3 consists of 10 residues. In nucleotides, the CDR3 is TGTGCCAGCGTTGGGGGGAAACTGTTTTTT. Protein: CASVGGKLFF.

This chain uses TRBV7-2 with TRBJ1-5, with D maybe TRBD1 (5 bases). Germline V gives CDR1 SGHTA, CDR2 FQGNSA. The V end was cut by 5 bases, the J end by 4 bases, with 18 bases between. CDR3 length: 16 residues. The CDR3 DNA sequence: TGTGCCAGCAGCCCCGTGGGGGGAAGGTGGAATCAGCCCCAGCATTTT. Translating it yields CASSPVGGRWNQPQHF.

The genes are TRBV18 and TRBJ1-5, with D perhaps matching TRBD1 (6 bases). The V gene's germline CDR1 is KGHSH and CDR2 LQKENI. The length of the CDR3 is 14 residues. V gave up 3 bases and J gave up 8 bases, with 14 bases separating them. The CDR3, as DNA: TGTGCCAGCTCACCGGGCACAGGGAGCAAGCCCCAGCATTTT. Protein: CASSPGTGSKPQHF.

The V call is TRBV6-1, the J call TRBJ2-2; weak D call: TRBD1 (6 bases). V gave up 4 bases and J gave up 0 bases, with 9 bases separating them. Germline loops: CDR1 MNHNS, CDR2 SASEGT. The CDR3 is made up of 15 amino acids. This CDR3 is CASSGTGSNTGELFF. CDR3 sequence (DNA): TGTGCCAGCAGTGGCACAGGGTCGAACACCGGGGAGCTGTTTTTT.

The chain joins TRBV29-1 to TRBJ1-1, with D possibly being TRBD1 (5 bases). Looked up from germline, CDR1 is SQVTM and CDR2 is ANQGSEA. Trimming pared 4 bases from V and 5 bases from J, leaving 20 bases between. This CDR3 has 15 amino acids. The CDR3 DNA is TGCAGCGTTGTGGGGGGACGGCGCTTTGGGACTGAAGCTTTCTTT. Protein product: CSVVGGRRFGTEAFF.

The chain couples TRBV5-1 to TRBJ2-7; D possibly corresponds to TRBD1 (6 bases). The CDR3 consists of 15 residues. Germline loops: CDR1 SGHRS, CDR2 YFSETQ. V dropped 0 bases and J dropped 3 bases, with 13 bases sitting between them. The CDR3, as DNA: TGCGCCAGCAGCTTGGAACCAGGGGTGGACTACGAGCAGTACTTC. Translation: CASSLEPGVDYEQYF. Looking up the rest from reference TRBV5-1 and TRBJ2-7 gives the full variable domain: KAGVTQTPRYLIKTRGQQVTLSCSPISGHRSVSWYQQTPGQGLQFLFEYFSETQRNKGNFPGRFSGRQFSNSRSEMNVSTLELGDSALYLCASSLEPGVDYEQYFGPGTRLTVT.

In regard to this clone: An end of the junction does not agree with germline; a read error may underlie this. The chain joins TRBV6-1 to TRBJ1-2; 7 nucleotides line up with TRBD1. This CDR3 has 15 amino acids. Looked up from germline, CDR1 is MNHNS and CDR2 is SASEGT. CDR3 coding DNA: TGTGCCAGCAGGAGGGGGACAGAAGCTAACTATGTCTACACCTTC. Its translation: CASRRGTEANYVYTF.

This rearrangement joins TRBV6-5 to TRBJ1-4, with D uncertain. V gave up 2 bases and J gave up 8 bases, with 15 bases separating them. Germline V gene sequence: CDR1 MNHEY, CDR2 SVGAGI. The CDR3 sequence is 15 residues long. The CDR3 DNA is TGTGCCAGCAGTTACGACGGAGGATTAAGCGAAAAACTGTTTTTT. Translated: CASSYDGGLSEKLFF.

This clone was observed a single time. The V gene is TRBV11-3, the J gene TRBJ2-1, with 8 bases aligning to TRBD2. Unmatched junction bases numbered 5, after V lost 1 base and J lost 3 bases. The CDR3 is made up of 16 amino acids. Germline CDR1 is SGHNT and CDR2 is YENEEA. The CDR3 DNA is TGTGCCAGCAGCTTAGCCGGGACTAGGGACTACAATGAGCAGTTCTTC. It codes for CASSLAGTRDYNEQFF.

This chain connects TRBV9 to TRBJ2-7, with D unresolved. Per germline, CDR1 SGDLS and CDR2 YYNGEE. Trimming removed 0 bases at V and 3 bases at J, with 13 bases between. CDR3 length: 15 amino acids. CDR3 residues: CASSVAGQPNYEQYF. The CDR3 DNA reads as TGTGCCAGCAGCGTAGCTGGGCAGCCAAACTACGAGCAGTACTTC.

The chain couples TRBV5-1 to TRBJ2-7; D remains unclear. Per germline, CDR1 SGHRS and CDR2 YFSETQ. The CDR3 loop spans 14 amino acids. V was trimmed by 5 bases and J by 3 bases, leaving 15 bases between them. CDR3 nucleotides: TGCGCCAGCAGGGGCAACAGAACCTTCTACGAGCAGTACTTC. Translation gives CASRGNRTFYEQYF.

This clone showed up just once. This chain joins TRBV11-2 and TRBJ1-4; 8 bases align to TRBD1. The CDR3 has 16 residues. V shed 2 bases and J 6 bases; nucleotides not matched to a gene: 8. CDR1 is SGHAT, CDR2 FQNNGV, per germline. In DNA form, the CDR3 reads TGTGCCAGCAGCTTAAAGGGGGACAGGAGCTATGAAAAACTGTTTTTT. Protein sequence: CASSLKGDRSYEKLFF.

This chain links TRBV7-6 with TRBJ1-1, with a weak D call TRBD1 (5 bases). V lost 4 bases to trimming and J lost 4 bases, with 19 bases between them. The length of the CDR3 is 16 residues. Germline lookup yields CDR1 SGHVS and CDR2 FNYEAQ. The CDR3 DNA reads as TGTGCCAGCAGCTCCGTACCACAGGCCCCCAGCACTGAAGCTTTCTTT. Translating gives CASSSVPQAPSTEAFF.

The V gene is TRBV5-4, the J gene TRBJ1-1, with a weak D call TRBD1 (6 bases). V shed 0 bases and J shed 1 base, with 10 bases lying between them. This CDR3 has 15 amino acids. Germline V gives CDR1 SGHNT, CDR2 YYREEE (reference sequence). DNA of the CDR3: TGTGCCAGCAGCTTGGCAACAGGGAGGAACACTGAAGCTTTCTTT. It yields the protein CASSLATGRNTEAFF.